The 20 T cell receptor beta chains given below trace back to one sample, sequenced in a study of blood T cells in healthy people across ages. With a J-beta primer mix and a sample-barcoded 5' primer, a second PCR ran 7 to 11 cycles. TCRdb re-called the 5' RACE reads with MiXCR, one entry per CDR3 protein. The table has 1.2 million to 1.5 million distinct CDR3 sequences, about 43% seen once; the top ten hold 7.9%. The specimen was blood. The receptors derive from a woman younger than 35 in good health.

V gene TRBV7-2 combines with J gene TRBJ2-5; 8 positions match TRBD1. The tail of the sequence fits TRBJ2-7 better, so the J call may be wrong. In germline, CDR1 is SGHTA, CDR2 FQGNSA. The CDR3 contains 15 residues. This chain's CDR3 is CASSSQGASADEQYF. DNA of the CDR3: TGTGCCAGCAGCTCCCAGGGGGCTAGCGCGGACGAGCAGTACTTC.

The genes are TRBV15 and TRBJ2-7; D call uncertain. The CDR3 consists of 14 residues. Trimming took 1 base from V and 5 from J, leaving 12 bases between them. Per germline, CDR1 LNHNV and CDR2 YYDKDF (reference sequence). The CDR3 DNA is TGTGCCACCAGCAGAGGGTTTGGGGTTGACGAGCAGTACTTC. It encodes CATSRGFGVDEQYF.

The V gene is TRBV10-3, the J gene TRBJ2-1; D might be TRBD1 or TRBD2, each matching 5 bases. Trimming left V 3 bases short and J 3 bases short, with 9 bases between. The CDR3 is 14 residues long. Germline CDR1 and CDR2: ENHRY and SYGVKD. The DNA of the CDR3 is TGTGCCATCAGTGACGATGGGGGCTACAATGAGCAGTTCTTC. It codes for CAISDDGGYNEQFF.

This clonotype was picked up one time. Without the conserved terminal phenylalanine or tryptophan, this CDR3 likely stems from a read error. The chain recombines TRBV27 with TRBJ2-1, with a weak D call TRBD1 (7 bases). The CDR3 is made up of 15 amino acids. The germline V gene has CDR1 MNHEY and CDR2 SMNVEV (reference sequence). V lost 3 bases and J 2 bases, leaving 11 bases between the germline ends. CDR3 region: CASSFGGGTYNEQFL. Written as DNA, the CDR3 is TGTGCCAGCAGTTTTGGAGGGGGCACCTACAATGAGCAGTTCTTA.

This clonotype has more than one count but fewer than ten. The chain employs TRBV9 and TRBJ2-2; 8 bases are a match to TRBD2. The CDR3 is 15 amino acids. V shed 3 bases and J 6 bases; nucleotides not matched to a gene: 7. In germline, CDR1 is SGDLS, CDR2 YYNGEE. Here the CDR3 reads CASSAGTSDAGELFF. DNA of the CDR3: TGTGCCAGCAGCGCCGGGACTAGTGACGCCGGGGAGCTGTTTTTT.

There are many counts of this clonotype. The chain carries TRBV20-1 and TRBJ2-1, with a tentative D call TRBD2 (6 bases). CDR1 DFQATT and CDR2 SNEGSKA come from the germline V gene (reference sequence). The CDR3 consists of 14 residues. Trimming pared 0 bases from V and 3 bases from J, leaving 9 bases between. The CDR3 spells CSARDSRDYNEQFF. CDR3 sequence (DNA): TGCAGTGCTAGAGACTCGCGGGACTACAATGAGCAGTTCTTC.

J is TRBJ2-1 and V is TRBV12-5, with unresolved D. Germline CDR1 reads LGHNT; CDR2 reads FRNRAP. This CDR3 contains 14 residues. The V and J ends lost 4 bases and 8 bases respectively, with 15 bases between them. This CDR3 is CASGWVVAGDEQFF. Written as DNA, the CDR3 is TGTGCTAGTGGTTGGGTGGTAGCCGGCGATGAGCAGTTCTTC.

This clonotype has a handful of counts. The rearrangement links TRBV6-1 to TRBJ2-5, with 7 bases identical to TRBD2. The V segment lost 4 bases and the J segment 5 bases; nucleotides outside the gene matches: 7. The germline gives CDR1 MNHNS, CDR2 SASEGT. This CDR3 has 14 amino acids. In nucleotides, the CDR3 is TGTGCCAGCAGTGGAGCTAGCGGTGGTGAGACCCAGTACTTC. Its protein product is CASSGASGGETQYF.

This clonotype was recorded a few times. This chain links TRBV7-2 with TRBJ2-1; D perhaps matches TRBD2 (6 bases). V lost 5 bases to trimming and J lost 3 bases, with 29 bases between them. CDR3 length: 20 amino acids. CDR1 and CDR2 from the germline V gene are SGHTA and FQGNSA. This chain's CDR3 is CASSQRRGNLHLVGYNEQFF. CDR3 nucleotide sequence: TGTGCCAGCAGCCAAAGACGCGGGAATTTACACCTCGTAGGCTACAATGAGCAGTTCTTC.

Concerning this clonotype: An end of the junction does not agree with germline; a read error may underlie this. This sequence joins TRBV27 and TRBJ1-1; D gene uncertain. Germline CDR1 MNHEY, CDR2 SMNVEV (reference sequence). The CDR3 sequence is 9 residues long. For the CDR3, the DNA is TGTGCCAGCACTTTAGGGGCTTTCTTT. Translating it yields CASTLGAFF.

The chain links TRBV7-9 to TRBJ1-4; D gene uncertain. In germline, CDR1 is SEHNR, CDR2 FQNEAQ (reference sequence). V lost 5 bases, J lost 8 bases, and 18 bases lay in between. The CDR3 has 15 amino acids. This CDR3 reads CASSLRGSGHEKLFF. The CDR3 coding sequence is TGTGCCAGCAGCCTCCGGGGAAGCGGTCACGAAAAACTGTTTTTT.

This sequence joins TRBV29-1 and TRBJ2-3; no definite D call. V was shortened by 6 bases and J by 1 base, with 11 bases between the two germline ends. The CDR3 covers 13 residues. Germline loops: CDR1 SQVTM, CDR2 ANQGSEA. The CDR3 sequence: CSVSPAGTDTQYF. The CDR3 DNA reads as TGCAGCGTATCTCCGGCGGGCACAGATACGCAGTATTTT.

The rearrangement joins TRBV7-8 to TRBJ2-5; 8 bases are a match to TRBD2. V gave up 0 bases and J gave up 8 bases; unmatched junction bases: 8. Germline V gene data show CDR1 as SGHVS and CDR2 as FQNEAQ. The length of the CDR3 is 15 residues. Written as DNA, the CDR3 is TGTGCCAGCAGCTTAGCGAAGCGGGGGTGGTTTACCCAGTACTTC. Protein sequence: CASSLAKRGWFTQYF.

The CDR3 bases are TGTGCTAGTGGTTTGTCGACCGGGACAGGGGTGCGATTAGCCAAAAACATTCAGTACTTC. Its protein is CASGLSTGTGVRLAKNIQYF. This chain links TRBV12-5 with TRBJ2-4; 10 positions agree with TRBD1. V lost 2 bases to trimming and J lost 0 bases; unmatched junction nucleotides: 13. Germline V lookup: CDR1 LGHNT, CDR2 FRNRAP. This CDR3 has 20 amino acids.

The chain uses TRBV21-1 and TRBJ2-3; TRBD2, the table's D call, was not compared with the DNA. TRBV21-1 is a recognized pseudogene. The CDR3 is 19 amino acids. In DNA, the CDR3 is TGTGCCAGCAGCAAGCGACTAGCGGGGACCCCTCGGCCCACAGATACGCAGTATTTT. It is translated as CASSKRLAGTPRPTDTQYF.

The chain links TRBV4-1 to TRBJ1-1, with D possibly matching TRBD1 (5 bases). V was trimmed by 1 base and J by 5 bases, leaving 17 bases between them. The CDR3 consists of 16 residues. Germline CDR1 and CDR2: MGHRA and YSYEKL. CDR3 sequence reads: CASSQAWGRTETEAFF. The CDR3, as DNA: TGCGCCAGCAGCCAAGCATGGGGCAGAACCGAAACTGAAGCTTTCTTT.

This chain links TRBV29-1 with TRBJ2-1; D is perhaps TRBD1 (5 bases). CDR3 length: 14 amino acids. V lost 1 base and J 8 bases, leaving 15 bases between the germline ends. The germline V gene has CDR1 SQVTM and CDR2 ANQGSEA. The CDR3 DNA sequence: TGCAGCGTTGAAGGATGGGAACAGGCCGATGAGCAGTTCTTC. The encoded protein is CSVEGWEQADEQFF.

The chain uses TRBV27 and TRBJ2-1, with 7 bases that match TRBD1. V shed 6 bases and J 2 bases; nucleotides not matched to a gene: 4. Germline V lookup: CDR1 MNHEY, CDR2 SMNVEV (reference sequence). There are 14 residues in the CDR3. CDR3 loop: CASRKGGAYNEQFF. As DNA, the CDR3 is TGTGCCAGCAGAAAAGGGGGCGCCTACAATGAGCAGTTCTTC.

This clonotype turned up a few times. This chain connects TRBV7-2 to TRBJ2-1; possibly TRBD1 or TRBD2 for D (6 bases each). V lost 4 bases, J lost 2 bases, and 15 bases lay in between. The CDR3 runs to 16 residues. Germline V gives CDR1 SGHTA, CDR2 FQGNSA. CDR3 amino acids: CASSSRGARTYNEQFF. Written as DNA, the CDR3 is TGTGCCAGCAGCTCGAGGGGGGCTCGTACCTACAATGAGCAGTTCTTC.

This clonotype was detected only a few times. CDR3 sequence (DNA): TGTGCCAGCAGCCCTGGACAGGTCGGTTTGGATACGCAGTATTTT. This translates into CASSPGQVGLDTQYF. The rearrangement joins TRBV7-9 to TRBJ2-3, with 7 bases that match TRBD1. Trimming cost V 5 bases and J 6 bases; bases outside gene matches: 11. The CDR3 is 15 residues long. The germline gives CDR1 SEHNR, CDR2 FQNEAQ (reference sequence).